A selection of T cell receptor beta chains follows, all from one sample in a study of shared clonotypes between healthy human individuals. Libraries were prepared by immunoSEQ multiplex PCR; TCRdb keeps only in-frame clonotypes and omits some of them. Here the sample spans 1.5 million to 2.5 million clones, roughly 95% being singletons. Material: naive CD8+ T cells sorted from blood. These receptors were taken from a man younger than 30 in good health. CDR3s include the opening cysteine and the closing phenylalanine or tryptophan. A D gene is named only where the DNA matches it firmly. Only part of the rows carry a size: once, few, many, or a class if the clone is expanded.

>15|TRBV2|TRBJ1-3|NA|NA
TGTGCCAGCAGGCCCGGATCAGGGATTGGAAACACCATATATTTT
CASRPGSGIGNTIYF
>17|TRBV5-4|TRBJ1-2|once|NA
TGTGCCAGCAGCTTGGCGGAACAGATCTTCTTAAACTATGGCTACACCTTC
CASSLAEQIFLNYGYTF
>16|TRBV4-1|TRBJ2-7|NA|NA
TGCGCCAGCAGCCAATCTAACCTTGTGAGCTCCTACGAGCAGTACTTC
CASSQSNLVSSYEQYF
>14|TRBV5-4|TRBJ2-1|NA|TRBD2
TGTGCCATCACAAGACTAGCGGACTACAATGAGCAGTTCTTC
CAITRLADYNEQFF
>14|TRBV6-5|TRBJ2-2|NA|NA
TGTGCCAGCAGTCAGGGGGGGGAGGCCGGGGAGCTGTTTTTT
CASSQGGEAGELFF
>16|TRBV5-5|TRBJ2-7|NA|TRBD2
TGTGCCAGCAGCTCCCTTCCGACTAGCGTCGTCTACGAGCAGTACTTC
CASSSLPTSVVYEQYF
>13|TRBV6-5|TRBJ1-2|NA|NA
TGTGCCAGCAGTTACTCCGAGGGTTATGGCTACACCTTC
CASSYSEGYGYTF
>15|TRBV9|TRBJ2-3|NA|NA
TGTGCCAGCAGCGTAGACTCGGCAGTATCCGATACGCAGTATTTT
CASSVDSAVSDTQYF
>17|TRBV19|TRBJ2-7|NA|TRBD2
TGTGCCAGTAGTCAAAAAGCGACCGGGACTAGCGCCTACGAGCAGTACTTC
CASSQKATGTSAYEQYF
>13|TRBV7-9|TRBJ2-7|NA|NA
TGTGCCAGCAGCCATGGACTGGACTACGAGCAGTACTTC
CASSHGLDYEQYF
>15|TRBV4-3|TRBJ2-7|NA|NA
TGCGCCAGCAGCCAAGATTTAGGACAGCAGGACGAGCAGTACTTC
CASSQDLGQQDEQYF
>15|TRBV27|TRBJ2-7|NA|NA
TGTGCCAGCAGTATTCGCGGTTGGGCGTCCTACGAGCAGTACTTC
CASSIRGWASYEQYF
>17|TRBV30|TRBJ1-1|NA|TRBD1
TGTGCCTGGAATACAGGACAGGGGTGGCCTCTGGACACTGAAGCTTTCTTT
CAWNTGQGWPLDTEAFF
>16|TRBV16|TRBJ2-3|NA|TRBD2
TGTGCCAGCAGCCAACTACTAGCGGGGGGCATGGATACGCAGTATTTT
CASSQLLAGGMDTQYF
>13|TRBV28|TRBJ2-7|once|NA
TGTGCCAGCAGTTTATATAGGACGAACGAGCAGTACTTC
CASSLYRTNEQYF
>12|TRBV6-6|TRBJ1-1|NA|NA
TGTGCCAGCAGCCCGACAGGTTTTGCAGCTTTCTTT
CASSPTGFAAFF
>11|TRBV29-1|TRBJ1-2|NA|NA
TGCAGCGTTCGGGCAGGGTCCGGCTACACCTTC
CSVRAGSGYTF
>14|TRBV27|TRBJ2-1|NA|NA
TGTGCCAGCAGTTTATCTTGGGGGATTGATGAGCAGTTCTTC
CASSLSWGIDEQFF
>15|TRBV5-4|TRBJ2-2|NA|NA
TGTGCCAGCAGGTCAAACGAGGTGAACACCGGGGAGCTGTTTTTT
CASRSNEVNTGELFF
>17|TRBV21-1|TRBJ2-7|once|NA
TGTGCCAGCAGCAAAGACAGGAATCTGTACGAACCCTACGAGCAGTACTTC
CASSKDRNLYEPYEQYF